What follows describes a single T cell receptor beta chain. The sequenced template was cDNA made from the entire isolated RNA. Sequencing was performed with immunoSEQ multiplex PCR; in TCRdb, only in-frame clones are kept and a portion is missing. The data show 150,000 or so clones, just over 9% seen once. The data belong to a study of beta chain features in type 1 diabetes. Study in general: All of the samples together had 107,917,701 sorted cells examined.

CDR1 SGHRS and CDR2 YFSETQ come from the germline V gene. The CDR3 runs to 17 residues. The junction had 9 bases not matched to a gene; V was cut back by 3 bases and J by 0 bases. CD45RO/CCR7/CD25/CD127/CD95/CD27 sorting isolated CD4+ naive, central memory, regulatory and stem cell-like memory cells. The receptor was isolated from a woman younger than 35 in good health. V and J are TRBV5-1 and TRBJ2-3; 8 bases map to TRBD2. Sequencing was carried out using central memory CD4+ T cells from blood. CDR3 coding DNA: TGCGCCAGCAGCTGGGGCGCGGTAGCGGGGAGCACAGATACGCAGTATTTT. It is translated as CASSWGAVAGSTDTQYF.